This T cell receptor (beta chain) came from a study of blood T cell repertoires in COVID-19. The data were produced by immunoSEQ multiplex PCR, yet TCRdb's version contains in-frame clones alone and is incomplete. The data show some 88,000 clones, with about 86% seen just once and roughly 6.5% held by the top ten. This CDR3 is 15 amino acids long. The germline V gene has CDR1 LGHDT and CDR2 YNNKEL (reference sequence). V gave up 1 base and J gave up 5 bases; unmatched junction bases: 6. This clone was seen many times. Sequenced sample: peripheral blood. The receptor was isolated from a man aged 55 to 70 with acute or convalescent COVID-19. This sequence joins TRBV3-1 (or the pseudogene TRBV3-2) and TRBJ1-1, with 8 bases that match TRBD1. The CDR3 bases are TGTGCCAGCAGCCAAGTGCCAGGGGGCCGGACTGAAGCTTTCTTT. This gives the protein CASSQVPGGRTEAFF.